The clone carrying this T cell receptor beta chain was detected ten times or more. The sample belongs to a study of prognosis after radiotherapy for stage I lung cancer. The authors drew roughly 6.5 milliliters of peripheral blood at each of two time points. Researchers used two-round multiplex PCR to amplify TCR beta CDR3 starting from genomic DNA. Every TRBV and TRBJ gene had its own specific primer in first-round PCR. TCRdb processed the multiplex PCR reads anew with MiXCR; each CDR3 protein has one entry. The table has over 45,000 distinct CDR3 sequences, about 25% seen once. This sample comprised PBMCs, obtained before or after stereotactic body radiation therapy (not recorded which). The clonotype comes from a donor over 45 with non-small cell lung cancer.

DNA for the CDR3: TGCAGTGCTAGAACGGGGGGGCCATCGAACACCGGGGAGCTGTTTTTT. Amino acid sequence: CSARTGGPSNTGELFF. This chain joins TRBV20-1 and TRBJ2-2; 8 nucleotides match TRBD2. The CDR3 runs 16 residues. The junction had 5 bases not matched to a gene; V was cut back by 2 bases and J by 0 bases. Germline CDR1 is DFQATT and CDR2 is SNEGSKA (reference sequence).